The next 31 T cell receptor beta chains were all read from a single sample in a study of cytomegalovirus exposure and HLA in healthy donors. Only in-frame clones appear in the TCRdb table, and some are missing; sequencing was by immunoSEQ multiplex PCR. The table has fewer than 200,000 clones, about 89% seen once. Sequences were obtained from PBMCs. These TCRs come from a man between 18 and 29 years old in good health and CMV-seropositive.

This sequence joins TRBV4-2 and TRBJ2-1; the D gene is possibly TRBD2 (6 bases). CDR3 length: 17 amino acids. V lost 3 bases and J 3 bases, leaving 18 bases between the germline ends. Germline V lookup: CDR1 LGHNA, CDR2 YNFKEQ. The DNA of the CDR3 is TGTGCCAGCAGCCATGTCCTGATTGGAGGGAACTACAATGAGCAGTTCTTC. Amino acid sequence: CASSHVLIGGNYNEQFF.

The chain has TRBV9 and TRBJ2-1; 8 nucleotides align to TRBD2. CDR3 length equals 18 residues. V dropped 3 bases and J dropped 0; count of bases not matched to a gene: 11. Germline CDR1 SGDLS, CDR2 YYNGEE. CDR3 sequence: CASSDAGLAVSSYNEQFF. Written as DNA, the CDR3 is TGTGCCAGCAGCGACGCTGGACTAGCTGTAAGCTCCTACAATGAGCAGTTCTTC.

The rearrangement links TRBV2 to TRBJ2-2, with 12 positions matching TRBD2. This CDR3 has 17 residues. The J segment lost 6 bases and the V segment lost 0 bases, leaving 5 bases of the junction unmatched. Germline lookup yields CDR1 SNHLY and CDR2 FYNNEI. CDR3 bases: TGTGCCAGCAGTGAAGCGCTAGCGGGGGGGCCTTCCGGGGAGCTGTTTTTT. As protein: CASSEALAGGPSGELFF.

Here the CDR3 DNA reads TGTGCCAGCAGCATTAACGGGGGGACATTTAATGAAAAACTGTTTTTT. This codes for CASSINGGTFNEKLFF. V and J are TRBV7-9 and TRBJ1-4, with D perhaps TRBD1 (6 bases). Trimming stripped 5 bases from V and 4 bases from J, with 17 bases between. The CDR3 has 16 residues. Looked up from germline, CDR1 is SEHNR and CDR2 is FQNEAQ (reference sequence).

Comments on this clone: The germline gene is not matched at one end of the junction; a read error may be the cause. The chain employs TRBV19 and TRBJ1-1; D unclear. Looked up from germline, CDR1 is LNHDA and CDR2 is SQIVND (reference sequence). This CDR3 comprises 14 residues. The CDR3 protein is CASNIGQQNTEAFF. The CDR3 region has the DNA TGTGCCAGTAATATAGGGCAACAGAACACTGAAGCTTTCTTT.

This clone was counted a few times. The chain carries TRBV18 and TRBJ2-7; D possibly corresponds to TRBD2 (5 bases). The CDR3 extends over 14 amino acids. V was pared by 3 bases and J by 0 bases, with 9 bases between. Germline CDR1 reads KGHSH; CDR2 reads LQKENI. CDR3 in DNA: TGTGCCAGCTCACCGGGGAGTAGCTCCTACGAGCAGTACTTC. Translated: CASSPGSSSYEQYF.

V usage is TRBV27 and J usage is TRBJ2-7; 9 bases line up with TRBD2. CDR1 is MNHEY and CDR2 is SMNVEV in the germline V gene (reference sequence). J gave up 6 bases and V 6 bases, and 12 bases lay outside the gene matches. This CDR3 region has 15 residues. The CDR3 coding sequence is TGTGCCAGCAGCTACCAGGTGGCGGGAGGGACCGAGCAGTACTTC. Translation: CASSYQVAGGTEQYF.

The V gene is TRBV6-5, the J gene TRBJ2-1, with 8 bases lining up with TRBD2. Germline loops: CDR1 MNHEY, CDR2 SVGAGI. This CDR3 comprises 15 residues. Trimming removed 3 bases from V and 7 bases from J; junction bases left unmatched: 8. CDR3 bases: TGTGCCAGCAGTTATGGTACAGGGACTAGGAATGAGCAGTTCTTC. It specifies CASSYGTGTRNEQFF.

CDR3 DNA: TGTGCCAGCAGCTTTGGGACTAGCGCCTACGAGCAGTACTTC. Translation: CASSFGTSAYEQYF. This chain links TRBV5-6 with TRBJ2-7; 10 bases are shared with TRBD2. The CDR3 totals 14 residues. The V segment lost 2 bases and the J segment 2 bases; nucleotides outside the gene matches: 1. CDR1 SGHDT and CDR2 YYEEEE come from the germline V gene.

The rearrangement uses TRBV9 and TRBJ2-1; the match to TRBD2 covers 9 bases. J gave up 6 bases and V 0 bases, and 4 bases lay outside the gene matches. The CDR3 spans 15 residues. Germline CDR1 reads SGDLS; CDR2 reads YYNGEE. The CDR3 sequence is CASSVAGSGGNEQFF. CDR3 nucleotide sequence: TGTGCCAGCAGCGTAGCTGGTAGCGGGGGCAATGAGCAGTTCTTC.

CDR3 nucleotides: TGTGCCAGCAGCCAAGATCGGAGCTCTGGGGCCAACGTCCTGACTTTC. It yields the protein CASSQDRSSGANVLTF. The rearrangement uses TRBV4-2 and TRBJ2-6; D unclear. The V gene lost 0 bases and the J gene lost 0 bases, with 6 bases spanning the gap. Germline CDR1 is LGHNA and CDR2 is YNFKEQ. This CDR3 has 16 residues.

In its sample, this clone was seen once. One junction end disagrees with the germline gene, perhaps due to a read error. V and J are TRBV18 and TRBJ2-7; TRBD2 might be the D (5 bases). The CDR3 totals 14 residues. From germline, CDR1 is KGHSH and CDR2 LQKENI. The CDR3 loop reads CASSTFDGDYGQYF. CDR3 nucleotides: TGTGCCAGCTCAACTTTTGACGGGGATTACGGGCAGTACTTC.

The chain employs TRBV7-2 and TRBJ1-1; D gene ambiguous. V was cut by 1 base and J by 3 bases, with 18 bases left in between. Germline V lookup: CDR1 SGHTA, CDR2 FQGNSA. The CDR3 is 17 residues long. CDR3 nucleotide sequence: TGTGCCAGCAGCTTAGTTGTCCTAGGTGAACGGGACACTGAAGCTTTCTTT. This sequence encodes CASSLVVLGERDTEAFF. Looking up the rest from reference TRBV7-2 and TRBJ1-1 gives the full variable domain: GAGVSQSPSNKVTEKGKDVELRCDPISGHTALYWYRQSLGQGLEFLIYFQGNSAPDKSGLPSDRFSAERTGGSVSTLTIQRTQQEDSAVYLCASSLVVLGERDTEAFFGQGTRLTVV.

The chain combines TRBV4-3 with TRBJ1-3; D remains unclear. The CDR3 loop spans 16 amino acids. Germline loops: CDR1 LGHNA, CDR2 YSLEER. V lost 2 bases to trimming and J lost 0 bases, with 11 bases between them. CDR3 nucleotide sequence: TGCGCCAGCAGCCAACAGACGGGAATCTCTGGAAACACCATATATTTT. This encodes CASSQQTGISGNTIYF.

This chain uses TRBV27 with TRBJ2-1, with TRBD2 matching over 8 bases. This CDR3 is built from 17 residues. Germline loops: CDR1 MNHEY, CDR2 SMNVEV (reference sequence). The V segment lost 5 bases and the J segment 3 bases; nucleotides outside the gene matches: 12. This CDR3 is CASSTRAGTRNYNEQFF. DNA of the CDR3: TGTGCCAGCAGTACAAGGGCCGGGACTAGGAACTACAATGAGCAGTTCTTC.

The rearrangement uses TRBV2 and TRBJ1-1, with D unclear. This CDR3 comprises 13 residues. Looked up from germline, CDR1 is SNHLY and CDR2 is FYNNEI. V was cut by 0 bases and J by 8 bases, with 10 bases left in between. The CDR3 loop reads CASSEALGREAFF. CDR3 DNA: TGTGCCAGCAGTGAAGCGCTTGGGAGAGAAGCTTTCTTT. Using reference TRBV2 and TRBJ1-1 for the parts outside the CDR3, the full variable domain is EPEVTQTPSHQVTQMGQEVILRCVPISNHLYFYWYRQILGQKVEFLVSFYNNEISEKSEIFDDQFSVERPDGSNFTLKIRSTKLEDSAMYFCASSEALGREAFFGQGTRLTVV.

The chain carries TRBV15 and TRBJ1-1; D is uncertain. V was cut by 0 bases and J by 0 bases, with 8 bases left in between. CDR3 length equals 15 residues. Germline V gene lookup returns CDR1 LNHNV and CDR2 YYDKDF (reference sequence). In DNA, the CDR3 is TGTGCCACCAGCAGAGATAAAGGAGTGAACACTGAAGCTTTCTTT. This codes for CATSRDKGVNTEAFF.

Comment on this clone: A junction end diverges from the germline sequence, so it may reflect a read error. This chain uses TRBV11-3 with TRBJ2-7, with a possible D match to TRBD1 (6 bases). This CDR3 is built from 14 residues. Looked up from germline, CDR1 is SGHNT and CDR2 is YENEEA. The DNA of the CDR3 is TGTGCCAGCAGCAACACAGGGTTCTCCCACGAGCAGTACTTC. It translates to CASSNTGFSHEQYF.

This chain links TRBV5-1 with TRBJ1-2; TRBD1 aligns across 9 bases. V lost 3 bases and J lost 7; bases outside the gene matches: 7. This CDR3 spans 14 amino acids. Germline lookup yields CDR1 SGHRS and CDR2 YFSETQ. CDR3 residues: CASSSTGGTAGYTF. Here the CDR3 DNA reads TGCGCCAGCAGCTCCACAGGGGGCACGGCTGGCTACACCTTC. The full variable domain, completed using reference TRBV5-1 and TRBJ1-2, is KAGVTQTPRYLIKTRGQQVTLSCSPISGHRSVSWYQQTPGQGLQFLFEYFSETQRNKGNFPGRFSGRQFSNSRSEMNVSTLELGDSALYLCASSSTGGTAGYTFGSGTRLTVV.

J is TRBJ2-1 and V is TRBV5-1; TRBD2 matches at 7 bases. The CDR3 extends over 15 amino acids. CDR1 and CDR2 (germline): SGHRS, YFSETQ. V lost 0 bases and J lost 8; bases outside the gene matches: 8. The CDR3, as DNA: TGCGCCAGCAGCTTGGTCGGCGGGAGAAGCTATGAGCAGTTCTTC. Its translation: CASSLVGGRSYEQFF.

The rearrangement uses TRBV19 and TRBJ1-5; tentatively, D is TRBD1 (6 bases). V was pared by 4 bases and J by 6 bases, with 13 bases between. In germline, CDR1 is LNHDA, CDR2 SQIVND (reference sequence). The CDR3 contains 14 residues. The CDR3 region is CASSTPQGSQPQHF. CDR3 bases: TGTGCCAGTAGTACCCCACAGGGCAGTCAGCCCCAGCATTTT.

This chain connects TRBV6-5 to TRBJ2-7; D is perhaps TRBD1 (6 bases). Germline loops: CDR1 MNHEY, CDR2 SVGAGI. CDR3 length equals 13 residues. V lost 5 bases to trimming and J lost 2 bases, with 10 bases between them. CDR3 DNA: TGTGCCAGCAGTACAGGGTGGACCTACGAGCAGTACTTC. Protein: CASSTGWTYEQYF.

This clone appeared a few times. V is TRBV7-2 and J is TRBJ1-2; D call uncertain. CDR3 length: 13 residues. The V end lost 7 bases, the J end lost 0 bases, and 9 bases lay between the germline ends. Germline lookup yields CDR1 SGHTA and CDR2 FQGNSA. CDR3 nucleotide sequence: TGTGCCAGCACCTTTTACACTAACTATGGCTACACCTTC. Its translation is CASTFYTNYGYTF.

CDR3 in amino acids: CASSEVQGEYYEQYF. The CDR3 DNA follows: TGTGCCAGCAGTGAAGTGCAGGGGGAATACTACGAGCAGTACTTC. This chain joins TRBV6-1 and TRBJ2-7; 7 bases match TRBD1. Germline CDR1 MNHNS, CDR2 SASEGT. This CDR3 is 15 amino acids long. With V trimmed by 1 base and J by 3 bases, 6 bases remained unmatched.

V is TRBV5-4 and J is TRBJ2-7; TRBD2 agrees at 8 bases. Trimming removed 2 bases from V and 1 base from J; junction bases left unmatched: 5. CDR1 is SGHNT and CDR2 is YYREEE in the germline V gene (reference sequence). This CDR3 is built from 15 residues. The CDR3, as DNA: TGTGCCAGCAGCTTTGTTGGCGGGGGGTCCTACGAGCAGTACTTC. Its translation: CASSFVGGGSYEQYF.

J is TRBJ2-7 and V is TRBV7-3; 7 positions match TRBD2. The V gene end was trimmed by 5 bases and the J gene end by 7 bases; junction bases not matched to a gene: 8. Germline V CDR1 and CDR2: SGHTA, FQGTGA. There are 13 residues in the CDR3. This chain's CDR3 is CASSPSGGWEQYF. The CDR3 bases are TGTGCCAGCAGCCCATCCGGGGGGTGGGAGCAGTACTTC.

The rearrangement joins TRBV28 to TRBJ1-3; D uncertain. There are 11 residues in the CDR3. Germline V gene data show CDR1 as MDHEN and CDR2 as SYDVKM. V lost 3 bases and J 10 bases, leaving 7 bases between the germline ends. The CDR3 DNA is TGTGCCAGCAGTTTCCCGGGGACCATATATTTT. It yields the protein CASSFPGTIYF.

The genes are TRBV19 and TRBJ1-5; weak D call: TRBD1 (6 bases). The CDR3 spans 15 residues. CDR1 and CDR2 (germline): LNHDA, SQIVND (reference sequence). Between the trimmed V and J ends, which lost 5 bases and 7 bases, there was a span of 18 bases. CDR3 coding DNA: TGTGCCAGTAGTTCCTGGGGAAAGGGGGACCAGCCCCAGCATTTT. Translation gives CASSSWGKGDQPQHF.

This chain joins TRBV7-9 and TRBJ2-7; 8 bases match TRBD2. This CDR3 has 17 amino acids. Looked up from germline, CDR1 is SEHNR and CDR2 is FQNEAQ (reference sequence). V shed 5 bases, J shed 3 bases, and the junction held 15 bases outside the gene matches. This CDR3 is CASSEYRGGYRDYEQYF. The CDR3 nucleotides read TGTGCCAGCAGCGAATACCGGGGGGGCTACCGGGACTACGAGCAGTACTTC.

The chain employs TRBV19 and TRBJ1-5, with D perhaps matching TRBD1 (6 bases). The germline gives CDR1 LNHDA, CDR2 SQIVND (reference sequence). Trimming left V 7 bases short and J 7 bases short, with 20 bases between. The CDR3 is 15 amino acids. The CDR3 DNA reads TGTGCCAGTACCCAACTGATGGGCAGGGGACAGCCCCAGCATTTT. This gives the protein CASTQLMGRGQPQHF.

V gene TRBV27 combines with J gene TRBJ2-1; 8 bases align to TRBD1. This CDR3 is 16 amino acids long. Germline CDR1 reads MNHEY; CDR2 reads SMNVEV (reference sequence). With 4 bases clipped from V and 7 bases from J, the junction kept 12 bases outside the gene matches. The CDR3 region has the DNA TGTGCCAGCAGTTCCTCTTGGGACAGGCTAAGGAATGAGCAGTTCTTC. Amino acids: CASSSSWDRLRNEQFF.